The T cell receptor beta chain described here comes from a study of blood T cell repertoires in COVID-19. The wider study: The study drew acute and convalescent COVID-19 samples from the United States, Italy and Spain. T cells, B-cell-depleted T cells, or PBMCs provided the cDNA or gDNA that served as material.

Study processing details: Amplified reference gene primers provided the basis for estimating nucleated cell counts. Some clones are missing from TCRdb's copy, which holds only in-frame ones; the method was immunoSEQ multiplex PCR. D and trimming were read from the DNA, whereas the V and J calls and clone size are those reported in that table. This repertoire shows about 180,000 clones, nearly 80% found once; its top ten account for less than 30%. This clonotype was obtained from a woman aged 70 to 79 with acute or convalescent COVID-19. The source material was peripheral blood.

The CDR3 here is CASRMEGPSNSPLHF. For the CDR3, the DNA is TGTGCCAGCAGGATGGAGGGGCCGAGCAATTCACCCCTCCACTTT. The rearrangement joins TRBV27 to TRBJ1-6, with D possibly TRBD1 on 5 matching bases. Trimming cost V 6 bases and J 7 bases, with 16 bases left between them. This CDR3 region has 15 residues. Germline lookup yields CDR1 MNHEY and CDR2 SMNVEV (reference sequence).